This section outlines one T cell receptor beta chain sequence together with its context. This sample was included in a study of blood T cell repertoires in COVID-19. Method: immunoSEQ multiplex PCR; TCRdb's copy keeps in-frame clones and lacks some. The top ten hold around 1.9% of the sample, which has about 480,000 clones, roughly 90% seen once. CDR1 is SGHRS, CDR2 YFSETQ, per germline. The J segment lost 4 bases and the V segment lost 4 bases, leaving 12 bases of the junction unmatched. The CDR3 contains 16 residues. Cohort 3 recovered donors had two negative PCRs, clearance, or symptom resolution. The chain joins TRBV5-1 to TRBJ1-2; 8 bases fit TRBD1. The sample was PBMCs or T cells enriched from blood (not recorded which). This clonotype was obtained from a woman aged 40 to 50 who had recovered from COVID-19. The CDR3 bases are TGCGCCAGCAGCCCTCTGGCAGGGGGCCCCCGCTATGGCTACACCTTC. Translating gives CASSPLAGGPRYGYTF.